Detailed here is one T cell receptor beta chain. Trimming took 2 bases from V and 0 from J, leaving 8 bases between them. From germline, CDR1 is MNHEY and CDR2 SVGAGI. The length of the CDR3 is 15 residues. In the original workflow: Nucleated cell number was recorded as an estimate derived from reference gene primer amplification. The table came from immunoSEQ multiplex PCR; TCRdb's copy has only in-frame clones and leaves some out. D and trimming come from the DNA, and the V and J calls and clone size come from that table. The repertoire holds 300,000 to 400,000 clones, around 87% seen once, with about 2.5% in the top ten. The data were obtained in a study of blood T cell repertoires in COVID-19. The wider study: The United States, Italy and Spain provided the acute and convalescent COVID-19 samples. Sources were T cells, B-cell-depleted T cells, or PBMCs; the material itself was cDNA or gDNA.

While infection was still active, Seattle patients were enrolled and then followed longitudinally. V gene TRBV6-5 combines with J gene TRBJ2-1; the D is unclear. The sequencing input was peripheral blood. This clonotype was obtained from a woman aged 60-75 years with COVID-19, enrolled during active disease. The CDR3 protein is CASSYDRGSYNEQFF. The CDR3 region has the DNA TGTGCCAGCAGTTACGACCGCGGCTCCTACAATGAGCAGTTCTTC.